A single sample is the source of the 23 T cell receptor beta chains below, sequenced in a study of PD-1 blockade in mismatch repair-deficient tumors. Measured with immunoSEQ multiplex PCR; TCRdb has only the in-frame clones, and not every one. The sample yields 120,000 or so clones, about 86% seen once. Sequencing used peripheral blood, obtained 44 weeks after starting pembrolizumab. These receptors all stem from an adult with mismatch repair-deficient cancer.

This chain connects TRBV4-3 to TRBJ2-7; 8 bases map to TRBD1. V lost 3 bases and J lost 4; bases outside the gene matches: 8. The CDR3 is 15 amino acids. Looked up from germline, CDR1 is LGHNA and CDR2 is YSLEER. The CDR3 loop reads CASSHTTGARYEQYF. The CDR3 nucleotides are TGCGCCAGCAGCCACACGACAGGGGCCCGATACGAGCAGTACTTC.

This clone was detected once. This chain links TRBV7-9 with TRBJ2-7; no firm D call. V was trimmed by 3 bases and J by 5 bases, leaving 8 bases between them. The CDR3 runs to 12 residues. Germline V gives CDR1 SEHNR, CDR2 FQNEAQ (reference sequence). For the CDR3, the DNA is TGTGCCAGCAGCTTCCCAAACGACGAGCAGTACTTC. Residues: CASSFPNDEQYF.

This clone was seen only once. The rearrangement joins TRBV27 to TRBJ2-7; tentative D call: TRBD2 (6 bases). The CDR3 runs 15 residues. The germline gives CDR1 MNHEY, CDR2 SMNVEV (reference sequence). Trimming stripped 0 bases from V and 2 bases from J, with 11 bases between. CDR3 region: CASSLSDGGTYEQYF. DNA of the CDR3: TGTGCCAGCAGTTTATCGGACGGCGGGACCTACGAGCAGTACTTC.

This chain joins TRBV4-1 and TRBJ2-7, with 7 bases aligning to TRBD1. Trimming removed 0 bases from V and 2 bases from J; junction bases left unmatched: 1. There are 14 residues in the CDR3. Germline CDR1 is MGHRA and CDR2 is YSYEKL. CDR3 sequence: CASSQETGAYEQYF. CDR3 coding DNA: TGCGCCAGCAGCCAAGAAACAGGGGCCTACGAGCAGTACTTC.

The rearrangement joins TRBV6-5 to TRBJ2-3; 11 bases are a match to TRBD2. The germline gives CDR1 MNHEY, CDR2 SVGAGI. This CDR3 has 15 amino acids. The CDR3 coding sequence is TGTGTAGTCGGGGGACTAGCGGATTCAGGTGTTACGCAGTATTTT. Encoded protein: CVVGGLADSGVTQYF.

J is TRBJ2-3 and V is TRBV4-1; 9 positions agree with TRBD2. Germline CDR1 and CDR2: MGHRA and YSYEKL. The trim removed 1 base at V and 5 bases at J, leaving 13 bases unmatched. This CDR3 is 18 amino acids long. The CDR3 loop is CASSQVASGTTPGDTQYF. The CDR3 DNA reads as TGCGCCAGCAGCCAAGTCGCTAGCGGGACTACCCCGGGAGATACGCAGTATTTT.

The chain has TRBV9 and TRBJ1-4; 7 bases fit TRBD1. V lost 5 bases to trimming and J lost 7 bases; unmatched junction nucleotides: 11. The CDR3 consists of 15 residues. From germline, CDR1 is SGDLS and CDR2 YYNGEE. The CDR3 loop reads CASRPTGVGSEKLFF. For the CDR3, the DNA is TGTGCCAGCAGGCCCACAGGGGTGGGGAGTGAAAAACTGTTTTTT.

The chain carries TRBV11-2 and TRBJ2-7; 9 bases map to TRBD1. V lost 4 bases to trimming and J lost 3 bases; unmatched junction nucleotides: 10. The CDR3 is made up of 16 amino acids. Germline-derived CDR1 and CDR2 are SGHAT and FQNNGV. CDR3 in amino acids: CASSSGSRDRDYEQYF. DNA for the CDR3: TGTGCCAGCAGCTCAGGATCCCGGGACAGGGACTACGAGCAGTACTTC.

This clone has only one observation. This chain uses TRBV11-2 with TRBJ2-7, with D possibly TRBD1 on 5 matching bases. V lost 2 bases and J 1 base, leaving 18 bases between the germline ends. Germline V gives CDR1 SGHAT, CDR2 FQNNGV. This CDR3 comprises 17 residues. Written as DNA, the CDR3 is TGTGCCAGCAGCTTAATAAATTCTCGACAGTTATCCTACGAGCAGTACTTC. Its translation: CASSLINSRQLSYEQYF.

J is TRBJ1-2 and V is TRBV18; 10 bases are shared with TRBD1. V was pared by 8 bases and J by 6 bases, with 15 bases of the junction left unmatched. Germline V gives CDR1 KGHSH, CDR2 LQKENI. CDR3 length: 16 residues. CDR3 loop: CASHPSVGQGGNGYTF. The CDR3 bases are TGTGCCAGCCACCCGTCGGTAGGACAGGGGGGCAATGGCTACACCTTC.

This clone showed up just a few times. The genes are TRBV6-1 and TRBJ2-3; 8 nucleotides align to TRBD1. The CDR3 runs to 15 residues. Germline V gene sequence: CDR1 MNHNS, CDR2 SASEGT. Germline trimming cut 1 base from V and 2 bases from J; bases unmatched to any gene: 2. CDR3 nucleotide sequence: TGTGCCAGCAGTGAAGGGACAGGGCACACAGATACGCAGTATTTT. Its translation: CASSEGTGHTDTQYF.

This chain links TRBV19 with TRBJ2-7; weak D call: TRBD1 (6 bases). V lost 4 bases to trimming and J lost 2 bases, with 12 bases between them. The CDR3 totals 14 residues. Germline-derived CDR1 and CDR2 are LNHDA and SQIVND (reference sequence). This chain's CDR3 is CASSTRQAPYEQYF. As DNA, the CDR3 is TGTGCCAGTAGTACACGACAGGCCCCCTACGAGCAGTACTTC.

This chain links TRBV19 with TRBJ1-1; 9 bases agree with TRBD1. The CDR3 is 12 residues long. Trimming cost V 9 bases and J 10 bases; bases outside gene matches: 9. CDR1 LNHDA and CDR2 SQIVND come from the germline V gene (reference sequence). This CDR3 is CASTTGGASAFF. The CDR3 DNA follows: TGTGCCAGCACTACAGGGGGCGCGTCAGCTTTCTTT.

This sequence joins TRBV28 and TRBJ2-3, with 11 bases that match TRBD2. The CDR3 has 17 residues. V shed 6 bases, J shed 2 bases, and the junction held 10 bases outside the gene matches. Per germline, CDR1 MDHEN and CDR2 SYDVKM. As DNA, the CDR3 is TGTGCCAGCAGATTACCGCCGGGACTAGCGGTCACAGATACGCAGTATTTT. Translation: CASRLPPGLAVTDTQYF. Full variable domain (rest looked up from reference TRBV28 and TRBJ2-3): DVKVTQSSRYLVKRTGEKVFLECVQDMDHENMFWYRQDPGLGLRLIYFSYDVKMKEKGDIPEGYSVSREKKERFSLILESASTNQTSMYLCASRLPPGLAVTDTQYFGPGTRLTVL.

This chain links TRBV9 with TRBJ2-7; 7 bases agree with TRBD1. The CDR3 totals 16 residues. Germline CDR1 is SGDLS and CDR2 is YYNGEE. V lost 3 bases and J lost 5; bases outside the gene matches: 14. The CDR3 here is CASSASLTGNKDEQYF. CDR3 coding DNA: TGTGCCAGCAGCGCTTCGTTGACAGGGAATAAGGACGAGCAGTACTTC.

In DNA, the CDR3 is TGTGCCAGCAGCTTAGTGGGAGACGATACGCAGTATTTT. Residues: CASSLVGDDTQYF. The V call is TRBV7-9, the J call TRBJ2-3, with a possible D match to TRBD2 (5 bases). There are 13 residues in the CDR3. V gave up 1 base and J gave up 6 bases, with 8 bases separating them. Germline V lookup: CDR1 SEHNR, CDR2 FQNEAQ (reference sequence).

Only a few counts were recorded for this clone. The chain couples TRBV6-1 to TRBJ2-1; D possibly corresponds to TRBD1 (5 bases). The CDR3 totals 12 residues. With 10 bases removed from V and 4 bases from J, the gap between germline ends came to 11 bases. The germline CDR1 and CDR2 sequences are MNHNS and SASEGT. The CDR3 reads CAIMGLYNEQFF. In nucleotides, the CDR3 is TGTGCCATTATGGGGCTTTACAATGAGCAGTTCTTC.

The chain links TRBV27 to TRBJ2-5; perhaps TRBD1 as D (5 bases). Trimming removed 6 bases from V and 2 bases from J, with 10 bases in between. Germline V gene lookup returns CDR1 MNHEY and CDR2 SMNVEV (reference sequence). This CDR3 is built from 13 residues. DNA for the CDR3: TGTGCCAGCAGCCTTTACAGGCAAGAGACCCAGTACTTC. Translated, it gives CASSLYRQETQYF.

This clone has a single count. CDR3 bases: TGTGCCACCAGCAGAGATAGTCTGGAGACCCAGTACTTC. Encoded protein: CATSRDSLETQYF. This rearrangement joins TRBV15 to TRBJ2-5; D unclear. V lost 0 bases, J lost 5 bases, and 7 bases lay in between. Germline V gives CDR1 LNHNV, CDR2 YYDKDF (reference sequence). The CDR3 loop spans 13 amino acids.

This chain joins TRBV7-9 and TRBJ1-1, with TRBD1 identical over 7 bases. The germline V gene encodes CDR1 SEHNR and CDR2 FQNEAQ (reference sequence). V trimming: 2 bases; J trimming: 2 bases; junction bases outside the gene matches: 8. The CDR3 has 16 residues. The CDR3 region is CASSLPKTGPNTEAFF. CDR3 coding DNA: TGTGCCAGCAGCTTACCGAAGACAGGGCCAAACACTGAAGCTTTCTTT.

This clone occurred a few times. The rearrangement uses TRBV13 and TRBJ1-5; a weak D match, TRBD1 (6 bases). Germline V gene sequence: CDR1 PRHDT, CDR2 FYEKMQ (reference sequence). V dropped 3 bases and J dropped 3 bases, with 9 bases sitting between them. The CDR3 loop spans 14 amino acids. This CDR3 is CASSFGGLNQPQHF. CDR3 DNA sequence: TGTGCCAGCAGCTTTGGGGGCCTCAATCAGCCCCAGCATTTT.

This sequence joins TRBV29-1 and TRBJ2-3; D is uncertain. This CDR3 contains 14 residues. Trimming took 6 bases from V and 2 from J, leaving 15 bases between them. Germline values: CDR1 SQVTM, CDR2 ANQGSEA. CDR3 sequence: CSVSKRGDTDTQYF. DNA of the CDR3: TGCAGCGTCTCGAAAAGAGGCGACACAGATACGCAGTATTTT.

V usage is TRBV28 and J usage is TRBJ2-6, with 7 nucleotides matching TRBD2. Unmatched junction bases numbered 13, after V lost 5 bases and J lost 0 bases. The CDR3 runs 19 residues. Germline CDR1 reads MDHEN; CDR2 reads SYDVKM. CDR3 amino acids: CASSPAATSAYSGANVLTF. CDR3 nucleotide sequence: TGTGCCAGCAGTCCCGCGGCCACTAGCGCCTACTCTGGGGCCAACGTCCTGACTTTC.